The T cell receptor beta chain described here comes from a study of CD4 T cells in relation to SARS-CoV-2 and coronaviruses (dated by TCRdb to the early 2020s). As for the study more broadly: HLA restriction was mapped for shared crossreactive spike epitopes using patient-derived lymphoblastoid cell lines. Samples from a few pre-COVID donors and the naive versus memory experiments were sequenced with the Adaptive Biotechnologies TCR-sequencing kit; other data were Illumina-based. The study assessed, at the TCR clonotype level, memory CD4+ T cell crossreactivity between SARS-CoV-2 and common cold coronavirus spike proteins. A different TCR-beta assay, based on Illumina, was used to sequence expansion assays from other donors in the study. Overall study outcomes, separate from this receptor: In approximately 60% of donors, memory CD4+ clonotypes turned up that crossrecognized SARS-CoV-2 and at least one common cold coronavirus spike. Because the crossreactivity analysis focused on spike protein, crossreactivity against other viral proteins was not assessed. The study was limited by small numbers of patients and tested TCRs. Compared with monoreactive clones, crossreactive clones had significantly weaker SARS-CoV-2-driven expansion, a result consistent with antigenic imprinting. Naive versus memory sequencing indicated that memory recall responses, rather than primary responses primed during culture, are detected by the assay. No donor contributed both pre-pandemic and post-infection samples, which limited tracing the source of pre-existing responses.

DNA from uncultured naive and memory CD4+ T cells underwent immunoSEQ TCR-beta sequencing at deep resolution. The original pipeline was this. During preprocessing, nonproductive sequences were discarded, as were any CDR3s that did not begin with C, did not end with F or W, or were shorter than 7 amino acids. Cultured and uncultured naive and memory CD4+ repertoires were searched for previously identified spike- and CEF-reactive CDR3s. After three terminal residues were trimmed from each end, CDR3 homology was quantified as pairwise Levenshtein distance using the stringdist R package. TCRdb obtained this table from immuneACCESS and retained in-frame rearrangements with V and J assigned. These tables miss some clones; where compared with another copy, unresolved V genes account for less than half of the shortfall, and the remainder is unexplained. V, J and clone size are those of that table, while D and trimming were read from the DNA. The sample data list approximately 59,000 clones, and about 89% of these were observed just once. Around 1.6% of the sample is taken by the ten largest.

In regard to this clone: What this receptor recognizes is not known. It has no much larger one-base neighbor in the sample; base qualities were not kept.

CDR1 LNHDA and CDR2 SQIVND are derived from the germline V gene (reference sequence). The CDR3 goes from the cysteine to the phenylalanine over 12 residues. The CDR3 DNA has 36 bases and is translated from base 1. Unmatched junction bases come to 0, with V trimmed by 4 bases and J by 4 bases. CD4+ T cells from unexposed donors were collected before the COVID-19 pandemic (2011-2018). To separate naive from memory CD4+ T cells, cryopreserved PBMCs first underwent CD4 enrichment and then EasySep naive CD4+ T cell enrichment. Leukapheresis product for the unexposed donors was purchased commercially. Ficoll-Paque PLUS gradient centrifugation was used to isolate PBMCs from either whole blood or leukapheresis product. PBMCs were either used fresh in the expansion assay or cryopreserved at -140 degrees C. The QIAamp Micro DNA Kit was used to extract genomic DNA from the CD4+ T cells.

The specimen sequenced was memory CD4+ T cells from PBMCs. The intended sense of this specimen's cell subset or site label: memory (non-naive) CD4+ T cells. The clonotype was recovered from a human donor in good health. The rearrangement joined TRBV19 to TRBJ1-2, with 7 middle bases fitting TRBD1. The encoded CDR3 is CASSNRGYGYTF. At the DNA level, the sequence is TGTGCCAGTAGTAACAGGGGCTATGGCTACACCTTC.